What follows describes a single TCR gamma chain. The antigen it recognizes is unknown. Nothing much larger sits one base from this clone, and base qualities are not available. The CDR3 measures 15 amino acids from cysteine to phenylalanine. The DNA shown is the 45-base CDR3, in frame from base 1. Taken from the germline V gene, the CDR1 and CDR2 loops are VENAVY and YDSYNSRV. V is pruned by 5 bases and J by 0 bases, leaving 6 bases of the junction without a gene match. RNA extraction was carried out with the RNeasy mini kit, and reverse transcription was then done using Superscript III. CDR3 amplicons were produced by multiplex PCR using pooled V-gene forward primers and a constant-region reverse primer with Illumina adaptor overhangs. After gel purification, the amplicons were indexed with Nextera index primers during around 8 additional PCR cycles and then purified using AMPure XP beads. Libraries were sequenced on an Illumina MiSeq with paired-end 250 bp reads, dual indexing and 20% PhiX spike-in. For the original study's pipeline: FastQC was used to quality check the reads, while ea-utils fastq-join merged the TRG read pairs. Annotation of sequences was performed with IMGT/HighV-QUEST, only productive sequences with unambiguous V-gene assignment were retained, and clonotypes were defined by identical CDR3 sequence. VDJtools 1.1.1, tcR 2.2.3, Treemap and vegan Shannon diversity in R 3.4.4 were used for downstream analysis. TCRdb called clones from the public reads with CATT, and repeated DNA sequences were later combined into one row. The authors' filters were not applied to this entry. The sample table lists under 25,000 gamma-chain clones, roughly an eighth of them with a count of one. The top ten hold 1.9% of the sample.

Thymic samples were depleted of alphabeta T cells, then CD3+ TCRVdelta1+ TCRVdelta2- thymocytes were FACS-sorted. Sorted Vdelta1+ thymocyte purity ranged from about 96% to 99.6%. The thymic specimens were obtained from about eight paediatric patients who were undergoing corrective cardiac surgery and ranged in age from roughly 5 days to 15 months. Thymic tissue was dispersed, and mononuclear cells were isolated on a Histopaque-1077 density gradient. For staining, the antibodies used were anti-TCRVdelta1 clone TS8.2, anti-TCRVdelta2 clone B6, anti-CD3 clone HIT3a and anti-TCRalphabeta clone IP26. The data originate from a study of Vδ1+ human thymocytes (dated by TCRdb to the late 2010s). Describing the broader study: mRNA-level TRG and TRD CDR3 repertoires of highly purified Vdelta1+ thymocytes from young children were characterised as a data resource. The multiplex-based CDR3 amplicon strategy had previously been validated against 5'RACE-based CDR3 amplicon generation methods. Study-wide findings and limitations: Donors shared many TRG clonotypes (up to about 6.9x10^3), but TRD repertoires were essentially private, with at most 130 shared. The authors advised highly purified populations and single-cell validation, since unexpected Vdelta2 sequences could cause misinterpretation of bulk repertoire data. In contrast to oligoclonal peripheral blood repertoires, thymic TRG and TRD repertoires appeared to be highly polyclonal with Gaussian CDR3 length distributions. Even though sort purity was high, about 19% of thymic TRD sequences were Vdelta2 (and few were Vdelta3), which was not the case for the peripheral blood Vdelta1+ controls. Donors did not cluster by age or sex, so the analyses were not stratified by age or sex.

The V gene is TRGV8 and the J gene is TRGJP1. The sequenced sample consisted of Vdelta1+ gamma-delta thymocytes from the thymus. In the paper's terms, the cell subset or site label means: FACS-sorted CD3+ TCRalphabeta- TCRVdelta1+ TCRVdelta2- thymocytes. This receptor was obtained from a child under two years old who had congenital heart surgery. The CDR3 amino acid sequence is: CATWGTYTTGWFKIF. The DNA sequence is TGTGCCACCTGGGGGACGTATACCACTGGTTGGTTCAAGATATTT.